The entry that follows covers one T cell receptor (beta chain) sequence. The record originates from a study of molecular identifiers for immune sequencing clone quantification. TCRdb reanalysed the PCR reads using MiXCR and keeps one entry per CDR3 protein. The sample carries approximately 550,000 distinct CDR3 sequences, under 30% recorded once. The germline CDR1 and CDR2 sequences are MNHEY and SVGEGT. CDR3 size: 16 residues. Trimming shortened V by 0 bases and J by 2 bases, and 11 bases separated the two germline ends. The sample was naive CD8+ T cells from blood, with Jurkat cell RNA spiked in. As to subset: FACS-sorted CD8+CD4-CCR7+CD45RA+ naive T cells. This TCR was sampled from a human donor in good health. Some libraries in this study had Jurkat cell RNA spiked in. The rearrangement joins TRBV6-2 or TRBV6-3 to TRBJ1-5; the D is unclear. The CDR3 DNA reads TGTGCCAGCAGTTACTCGTTGCGGGATGGCAATCAGCCCCAGCATTTT. This translates into CASSYSLRDGNQPQHF.